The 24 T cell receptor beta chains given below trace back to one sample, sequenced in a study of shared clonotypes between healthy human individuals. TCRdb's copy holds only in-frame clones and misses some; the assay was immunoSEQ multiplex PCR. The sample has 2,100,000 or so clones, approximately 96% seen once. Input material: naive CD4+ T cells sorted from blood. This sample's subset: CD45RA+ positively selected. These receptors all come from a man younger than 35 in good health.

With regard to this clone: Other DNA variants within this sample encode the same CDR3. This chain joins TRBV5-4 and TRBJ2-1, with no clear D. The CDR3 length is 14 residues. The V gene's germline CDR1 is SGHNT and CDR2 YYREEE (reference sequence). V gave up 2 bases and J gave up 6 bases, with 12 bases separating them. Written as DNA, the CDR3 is TGTGCCAGCAGCTTAGGGCCCCCCGGCAATGAGCAGTTCTTC. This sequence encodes CASSLGPPGNEQFF.

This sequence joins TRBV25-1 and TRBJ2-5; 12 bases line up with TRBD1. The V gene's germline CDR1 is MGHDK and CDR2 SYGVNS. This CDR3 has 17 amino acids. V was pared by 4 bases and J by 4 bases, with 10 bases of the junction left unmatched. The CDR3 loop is CASSAQAGQGARETQYF. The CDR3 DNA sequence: TGTGCCAGCAGTGCCCAGGCGGGACAGGGGGCCCGAGAGACCCAGTACTTC. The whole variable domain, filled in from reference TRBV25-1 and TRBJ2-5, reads EADIYQTPRYLVIGTGKKITLECSQTMGHDKMYWYQQDPGMELHLIHYSYGVNSTEKGDLSSESTVSRIRTEHFPLTLESARPSHTSQYLCASSAQAGQGARETQYFGPGTRLLVL.

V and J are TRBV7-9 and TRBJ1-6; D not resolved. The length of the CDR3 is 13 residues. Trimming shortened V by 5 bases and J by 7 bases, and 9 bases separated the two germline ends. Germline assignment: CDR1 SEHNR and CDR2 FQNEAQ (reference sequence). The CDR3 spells CASSPNINSPLHF. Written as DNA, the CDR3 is TGTGCCAGCAGCCCGAACATCAATTCACCCCTCCACTTT.

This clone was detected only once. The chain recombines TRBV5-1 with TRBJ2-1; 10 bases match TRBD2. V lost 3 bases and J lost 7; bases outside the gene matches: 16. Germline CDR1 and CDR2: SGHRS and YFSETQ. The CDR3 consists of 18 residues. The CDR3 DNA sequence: TGCGCCAGCAGCTCCCCGACTAGCGGGTCACAATGGGGGAATGAGCAGTTCTTC. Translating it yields CASSSPTSGSQWGNEQFF.

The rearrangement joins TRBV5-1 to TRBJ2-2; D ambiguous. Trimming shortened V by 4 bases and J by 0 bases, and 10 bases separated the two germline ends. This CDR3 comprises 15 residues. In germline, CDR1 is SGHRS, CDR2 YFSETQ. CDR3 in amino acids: CASSGVSANTGELFF. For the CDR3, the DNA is TGCGCCAGCAGCGGGGTTTCCGCGAACACCGGGGAGCTGTTTTTT. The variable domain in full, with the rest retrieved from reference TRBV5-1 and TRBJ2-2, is KAGVTQTPRYLIKTRGQQVTLSCSPISGHRSVSWYQQTPGQGLQFLFEYFSETQRNKGNFPGRFSGRQFSNSRSEMNVSTLELGDSALYLCASSGVSANTGELFFGEGSRLTVL.

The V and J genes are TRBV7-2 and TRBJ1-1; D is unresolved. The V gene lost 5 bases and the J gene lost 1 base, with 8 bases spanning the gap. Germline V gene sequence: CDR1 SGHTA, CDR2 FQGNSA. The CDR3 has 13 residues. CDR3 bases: TGTGCCAGCAGCCCGTGGCCGAACACTGAAGCTTTCTTT. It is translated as CASSPWPNTEAFF.

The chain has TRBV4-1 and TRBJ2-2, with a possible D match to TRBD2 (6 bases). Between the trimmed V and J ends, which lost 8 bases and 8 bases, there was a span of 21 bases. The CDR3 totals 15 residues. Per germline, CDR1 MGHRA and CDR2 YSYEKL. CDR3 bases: TGCGCCAGCCACATTAGGGCAGGAGGGAAGGGGGAGCTGTTTTTT. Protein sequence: CASHIRAGGKGELFF.

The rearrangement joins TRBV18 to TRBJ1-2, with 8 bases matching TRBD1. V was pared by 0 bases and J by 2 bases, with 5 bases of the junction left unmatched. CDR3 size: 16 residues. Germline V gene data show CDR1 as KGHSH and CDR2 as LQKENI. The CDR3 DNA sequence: TGTGCCAGCTCACCACCGACAGGGGTTGGGAACTATGGCTACACCTTC. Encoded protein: CASSPPTGVGNYGYTF.

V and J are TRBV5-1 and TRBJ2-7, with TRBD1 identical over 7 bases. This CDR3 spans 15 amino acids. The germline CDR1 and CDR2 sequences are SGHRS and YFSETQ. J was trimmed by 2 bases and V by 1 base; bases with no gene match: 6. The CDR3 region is CASSLQGDRAYEQYF. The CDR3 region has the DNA TGCGCCAGCAGCTTGCAAGGAGACAGGGCCTACGAGCAGTACTTC. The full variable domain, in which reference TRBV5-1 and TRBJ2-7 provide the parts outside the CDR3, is KAGVTQTPRYLIKTRGQQVTLSCSPISGHRSVSWYQQTPGQGLQFLFEYFSETQRNKGNFPGRFSGRQFSNSRSEMNVSTLELGDSALYLCASSLQGDRAYEQYFGPGTRLTVT.

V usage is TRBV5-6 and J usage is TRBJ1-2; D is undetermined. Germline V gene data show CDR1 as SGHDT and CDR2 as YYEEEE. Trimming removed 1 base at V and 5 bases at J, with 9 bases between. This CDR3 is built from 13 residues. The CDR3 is CASSLQEPYGYTF. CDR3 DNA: TGTGCCAGCAGCTTGCAGGAGCCTTATGGCTACACCTTC.

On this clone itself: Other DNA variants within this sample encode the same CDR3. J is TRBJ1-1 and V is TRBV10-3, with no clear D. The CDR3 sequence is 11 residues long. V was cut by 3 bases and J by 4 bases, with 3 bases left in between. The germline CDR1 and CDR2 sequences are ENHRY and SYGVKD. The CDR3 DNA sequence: TGTGCCATCAGTGAAATCACTGAAGCTTTCTTT. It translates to CAISEITEAFF.

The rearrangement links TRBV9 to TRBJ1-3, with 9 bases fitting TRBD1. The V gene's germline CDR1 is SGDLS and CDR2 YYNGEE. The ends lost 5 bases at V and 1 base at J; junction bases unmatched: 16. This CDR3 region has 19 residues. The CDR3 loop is CASSVATGTGTSSGNTIYF. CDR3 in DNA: TGTGCCAGCAGTGTGGCCACCGGGACAGGGACATCATCTGGAAACACCATATATTTT.

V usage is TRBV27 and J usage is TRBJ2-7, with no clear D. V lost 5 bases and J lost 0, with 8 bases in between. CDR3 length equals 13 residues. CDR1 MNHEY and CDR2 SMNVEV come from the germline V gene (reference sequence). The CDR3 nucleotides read TGTGCCAGCAGTCCCAGTAACTCCTACGAGCAGTACTTC. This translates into CASSPSNSYEQYF.

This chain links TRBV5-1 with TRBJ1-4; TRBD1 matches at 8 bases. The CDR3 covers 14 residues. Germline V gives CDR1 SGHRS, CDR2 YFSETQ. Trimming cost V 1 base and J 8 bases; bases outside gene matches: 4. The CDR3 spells CASSLQGAREKLFF. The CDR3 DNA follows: TGCGCCAGCAGCTTGCAGGGGGCAAGGGAAAAACTGTTTTTT.

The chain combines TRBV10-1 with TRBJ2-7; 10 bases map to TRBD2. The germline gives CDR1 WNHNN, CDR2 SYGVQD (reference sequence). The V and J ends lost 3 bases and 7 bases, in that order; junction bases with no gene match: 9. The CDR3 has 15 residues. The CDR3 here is CASSDGSRTSGEQYF. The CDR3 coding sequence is TGCGCCAGCAGTGACGGTTCCAGGACTAGCGGTGAGCAGTACTTC.

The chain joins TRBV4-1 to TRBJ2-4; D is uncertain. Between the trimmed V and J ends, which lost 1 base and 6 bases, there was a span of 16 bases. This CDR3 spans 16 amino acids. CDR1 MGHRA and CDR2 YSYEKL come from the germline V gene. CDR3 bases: TGCGCCAGCAGCCAAGCGTCGGTGGGGTCAAGAAACATTCAGTACTTC. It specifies CASSQASVGSRNIQYF.

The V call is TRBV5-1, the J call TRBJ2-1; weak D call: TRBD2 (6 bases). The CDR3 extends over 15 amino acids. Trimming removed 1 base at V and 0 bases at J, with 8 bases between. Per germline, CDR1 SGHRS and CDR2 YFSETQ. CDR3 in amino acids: CASSLTSPSYNEQFF. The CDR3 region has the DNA TGCGCCAGCAGCTTGACTAGCCCCTCCTACAATGAGCAGTTCTTC. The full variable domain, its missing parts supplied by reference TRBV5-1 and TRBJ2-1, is KAGVTQTPRYLIKTRGQQVTLSCSPISGHRSVSWYQQTPGQGLQFLFEYFSETQRNKGNFPGRFSGRQFSNSRSEMNVSTLELGDSALYLCASSLTSPSYNEQFFGPGTRLTVL.

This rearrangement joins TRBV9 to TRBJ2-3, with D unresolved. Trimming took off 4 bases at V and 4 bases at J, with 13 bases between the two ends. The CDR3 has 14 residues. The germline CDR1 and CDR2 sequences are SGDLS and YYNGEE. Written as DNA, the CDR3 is TGTGCCAGCAGCTCGTCCCCGCGCTCAGATACGCAGTATTTT. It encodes CASSSSPRSDTQYF.

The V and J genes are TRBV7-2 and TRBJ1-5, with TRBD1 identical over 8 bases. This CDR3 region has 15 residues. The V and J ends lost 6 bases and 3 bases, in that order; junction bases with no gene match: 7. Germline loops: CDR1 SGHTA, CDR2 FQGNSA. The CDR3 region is CASRMTGADNQPQHF. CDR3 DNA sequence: TGTGCCAGCAGAATGACAGGGGCGGACAATCAGCCCCAGCATTTT.

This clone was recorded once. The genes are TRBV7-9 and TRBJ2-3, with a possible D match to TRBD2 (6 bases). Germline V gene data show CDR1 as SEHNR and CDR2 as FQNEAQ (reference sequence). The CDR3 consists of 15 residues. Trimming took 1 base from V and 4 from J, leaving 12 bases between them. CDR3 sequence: CASSLGASAADTQYF. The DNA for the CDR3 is TGTGCCAGCAGCTTAGGGGCTAGCGCAGCAGATACGCAGTATTTT.

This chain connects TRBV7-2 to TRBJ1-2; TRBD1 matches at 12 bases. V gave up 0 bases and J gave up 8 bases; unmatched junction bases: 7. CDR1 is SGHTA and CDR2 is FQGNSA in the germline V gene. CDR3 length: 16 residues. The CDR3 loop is CASSLAGTGGGEGYTF. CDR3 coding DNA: TGTGCCAGCAGCTTAGCAGGGACAGGGGGCGGAGAAGGCTACACCTTC.

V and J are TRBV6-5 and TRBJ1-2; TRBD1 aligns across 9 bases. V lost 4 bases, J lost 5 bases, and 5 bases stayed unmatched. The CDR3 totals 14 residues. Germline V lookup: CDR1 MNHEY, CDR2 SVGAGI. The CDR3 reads CASSWDREGYGYTF. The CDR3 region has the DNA TGTGCCAGCAGTTGGGACAGGGAAGGTTATGGCTACACCTTC.

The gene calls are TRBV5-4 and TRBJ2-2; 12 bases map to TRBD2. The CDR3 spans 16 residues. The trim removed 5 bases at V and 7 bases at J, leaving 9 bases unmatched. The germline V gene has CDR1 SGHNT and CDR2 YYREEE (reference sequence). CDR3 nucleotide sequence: TGTGCCAGCAGACAAATAGGGACTAGCGGGCTCGGGGAGCTGTTTTTT. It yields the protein CASRQIGTSGLGELFF.

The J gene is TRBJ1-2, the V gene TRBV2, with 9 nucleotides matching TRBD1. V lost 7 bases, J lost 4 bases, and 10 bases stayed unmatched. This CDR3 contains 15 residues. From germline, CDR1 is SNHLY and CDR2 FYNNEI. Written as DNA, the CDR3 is TGTGCCAGCATAGGGTCGGGGACAGGGCTCTATGGCTACACCTTC. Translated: CASIGSGTGLYGYTF.